One and the same sample provided the 32 T cell receptor beta chains below, sequenced in a study of T cell responses to AZD1222 COVID-19 vaccine. Clones were read by immunoSEQ multiplex PCR, and TCRdb kept only the in-frame ones, dropping some. This sample has about 72,000 clones, with more than 75% found just once. Specimen: peripheral blood, collected on day 0 of AZD1222 vaccination. The receptors shown here come from an adult in good health.

The J gene is TRBJ1-2, the V gene TRBV30; D may be TRBD1 (5 bases). This CDR3 has 14 residues. Germline CDR1 is GTSNPN and CDR2 is SVGIG (reference sequence). V lost 1 base and J lost 2, with 11 bases in between. The CDR3 loop reads CAWSARVGNYGYTF. CDR3 DNA: TGTGCCTGGAGTGCCAGGGTGGGGAACTATGGCTACACCTTC.

The chain is built from TRBV11-3 and TRBJ1-1, with 7 positions matching TRBD1. The J segment lost 7 bases and the V segment lost 5 bases, leaving 7 bases of the junction unmatched. Looked up from germline, CDR1 is SGHNT and CDR2 is YENEEA. The CDR3 loop spans 13 amino acids. The CDR3 DNA is TGTGCCAGCAGCCACCGCAGGACAGGTGAAGCTTTCTTT. As protein: CASSHRRTGEAFF.

The chain employs TRBV30 and TRBJ1-1; tentative D call: TRBD1 (5 bases). The CDR3 covers 13 residues. Per the germline V gene, CDR1 is GTSNPN and CDR2 is SVGIG (reference sequence). V was pared by 1 base and J by 3 bases, with 9 bases between. The CDR3 coding sequence is TGTGCCTGGAGTGGGGGGTATTACACTGAAGCTTTCTTT. Translating gives CAWSGGYYTEAFF.

V is TRBV9 and J is TRBJ1-2, with TRBD1 matching 7 bases. This CDR3 contains 16 residues. CDR1 is SGDLS, CDR2 YYNGEE, per germline. With 0 bases clipped from V and 8 bases from J, the junction kept 13 bases outside the gene matches. CDR3 nucleotides: TGTGCCAGCAGCGTAGAACCGACAGGGCCAACGAGCGGCTACACCTTC. Encoded protein: CASSVEPTGPTSGYTF.

The genes are TRBV6-1 and TRBJ1-1; tentative D call: TRBD1 (5 bases). Germline V gives CDR1 MNHNS, CDR2 SASEGT. Trimming removed 3 bases at V and 0 bases at J, with 11 bases between. The CDR3 has 15 residues. This CDR3 reads CASSDEGRMNTEAFF. For the CDR3, the DNA is TGTGCCAGCAGTGACGAGGGGCGGATGAACACTGAAGCTTTCTTT.

Written as DNA, the CDR3 is TGTGCCAGCAGCCTTCGGGGGGCAGATACGCAGTATTTT. Encoded protein: CASSLRGADTQYF. The rearrangement links TRBV3-1 (or the pseudogene TRBV3-2) to TRBJ2-3, with 7 positions matching TRBD2. The CDR3 has 13 residues. The ends lost 4 bases at V and 4 bases at J; junction bases unmatched: 2. The germline V gene encodes CDR1 LGHDT and CDR2 YNNKEL (reference sequence).

This clone was counted once. The chain couples TRBV18 to TRBJ1-2; 11 nucleotides match TRBD1. Looked up from germline, CDR1 is KGHSH and CDR2 is LQKENI. V shed 3 bases and J 6 bases; nucleotides not matched to a gene: 3. The CDR3 length is 14 residues. CDR3 coding DNA: TGTGCCAGCTCACCGGGACAGGGGGAAGATGGCTACACCTTC. This encodes CASSPGQGEDGYTF.

This chain connects TRBV7-8 to TRBJ1-3; D is unclear. The length of the CDR3 is 14 residues. Germline CDR1 SGHVS, CDR2 FQNEAQ. V lost 4 bases and J lost 4, with 11 bases in between. The chain's CDR3 is CASSSRSEGNTIYF. Here the CDR3 DNA reads TGTGCCAGCAGCTCCAGGTCAGAGGGAAACACCATATATTTT.

This rearrangement joins TRBV6-5 to TRBJ1-4, with D perhaps TRBD1 (6 bases). This CDR3 region has 15 residues. In germline, CDR1 is MNHEY, CDR2 SVGAGI. Trimming pared 7 bases from V and 3 bases from J, leaving 15 bases between. The CDR3 is CASTETGPSNEKLFF. The CDR3 coding sequence is TGTGCCAGCACCGAGACAGGTCCCTCTAATGAAAAACTGTTTTTT.

The gene calls are TRBV18 and TRBJ1-3; D remains ambiguous. The length of the CDR3 is 14 residues. Germline V gives CDR1 KGHSH, CDR2 LQKENI. Trimming removed 6 bases from V and 0 bases from J, with 9 bases in between. The chain's CDR3 is CASSSGYSGNTIYF. The CDR3 nucleotides read TGTGCCAGCTCTTCAGGATACTCTGGAAACACCATATATTTT.

In regard to this clone: Different DNA sequences within this sample yield the same CDR3. V usage is TRBV11-3 and J usage is TRBJ1-6; D is unresolved. Germline CDR1 is SGHNT and CDR2 is YENEEA. V was clipped by 0 bases and J by 9 bases, with 6 bases between them. This CDR3 spans 13 amino acids. CDR3 sequence (DNA): TGTGCCAGCAGCTTAGACCCTAGTTCACCCCTCCACTTT. Translating gives CASSLDPSSPLHF.

This clone was found once. CDR3 amino acids: CAWANQETQYF. The CDR3 DNA reads as TGTGCCTGGGCTAACCAAGAGACCCAGTACTTC. This rearrangement joins TRBV30 to TRBJ2-5; no clear D. V lost 5 bases, J lost 0 bases, and 4 bases lay in between. Per the germline V gene, CDR1 is GTSNPN and CDR2 is SVGIG (reference sequence). CDR3 size: 11 residues.

The chain uses TRBV2 and TRBJ1-1, with 9 bases that match TRBD1. This CDR3 is 15 amino acids long. CDR1 SNHLY and CDR2 FYNNEI come from the germline V gene. Trimming took 1 base from V and 5 from J; bases not matched to a gene: 5. CDR3 coding DNA: TGTGCCAGCAGTGAAGGGGGACAGGGAGGGACTGAAGCTTTCTTT. Translated, it gives CASSEGGQGGTEAFF.

This chain links TRBV10-1 with TRBJ2-7, with a tentative D call TRBD1 (6 bases). Trimming pared 3 bases from V and 5 bases from J, leaving 11 bases between. The CDR3 is made up of 13 amino acids. Germline loops: CDR1 WNHNN, CDR2 SYGVQD (reference sequence). DNA of the CDR3: TGCGCCAGCAGTGATGCCAGGGACAACGAGCAGTACTTC. Its translation: CASSDARDNEQYF.

The CDR3: CASSLEGGTQYF. CDR3 nucleotides: TGCGCCAGCAGCTTGGAAGGGGGTACGCAGTATTTT. The chain links TRBV5-1 to TRBJ2-3; D may be TRBD1 (6 bases). Germline V gives CDR1 SGHRS, CDR2 YFSETQ. Trimming pared 0 bases from V and 8 bases from J, leaving 7 bases between. CDR3 size: 12 residues.

The chain couples TRBV6-1 to TRBJ1-1, with D hard to call. There are 15 residues in the CDR3. The germline CDR1 and CDR2 sequences are MNHNS and SASEGT. The V end lost 2 bases, the J end lost 1 base, and 11 bases lay between the germline ends. This CDR3 is CASSEYAGSNTEAFF. The DNA for the CDR3 is TGTGCCAGCAGTGAATATGCAGGATCGAACACTGAAGCTTTCTTT.

This clone was observed a handful of times. The rearrangement uses TRBV7-8 and TRBJ2-3; D unresolved. CDR3 length: 14 residues. CDR1 SGHVS and CDR2 FQNEAQ come from the germline V gene. V lost 3 bases to trimming and J lost 5 bases, with 12 bases between them. Here the CDR3 DNA reads TGTGCCAGCAGCTTGGCACGGGCGCGAGATACGCAGTATTTT. Its translation is CASSLARARDTQYF.

The chain is built from TRBV18 and TRBJ1-1; TRBD1 matches at 8 bases. Looked up from germline, CDR1 is KGHSH and CDR2 is LQKENI. The CDR3 loop spans 19 amino acids. With 2 bases clipped from V and 1 base from J, the junction kept 15 bases outside the gene matches. The CDR3 region is CASSPALTGGRGRNTEAFF. The CDR3 nucleotides read TGTGCCAGCTCACCAGCCCTAACAGGGGGTAGGGGTAGGAACACTGAAGCTTTCTTT.

This clone was observed a few times. Other DNA sequences in the sample encode the same CDR3. The CDR3 loop reads CATKETSGGARTDTQYF. The CDR3 DNA is TGCGCCACCAAAGAGACTAGCGGGGGCGCACGCACAGATACGCAGTATTTT. The chain couples TRBV5-1 to TRBJ2-3; 12 bases agree with TRBD2. Germline-derived CDR1 and CDR2 are SGHRS and YFSETQ. There are 17 residues in the CDR3. Trimming took 9 bases from V and 1 from J; bases not matched to a gene: 12.

The chain carries TRBV21-1 and TRBJ1-5. TRBV21-1 is termed a pseudogene. The CDR3 length is 13 residues. The CDR3 DNA follows: TGTGCCAGCAGCGCAACCGTTGACCAGCCCCAGCATTTT. Amino acids: CASSATVDQPQHF.

The chain links TRBV18 to TRBJ1-4; D is unclear. V lost 3 bases and J 5 bases, leaving 13 bases between the germline ends. From germline, CDR1 is KGHSH and CDR2 LQKENI. The length of the CDR3 is 15 residues. In nucleotides, the CDR3 is TGTGCCAGCTCACCCCAACAGACTAGCAATGAAAAACTGTTTTTT. It specifies CASSPQQTSNEKLFF.

The chain joins TRBV5-6 to TRBJ2-7; D uncertain. Germline V lookup: CDR1 SGHDT, CDR2 YYEEEE. The CDR3 extends over 11 amino acids. V lost 3 bases, J lost 4 bases, and 5 bases lay in between. The CDR3 protein is CASSSKYEQYF. DNA of the CDR3: TGTGCCAGCAGCTCCAAATACGAGCAGTACTTC.

This clone came up once. The chain links TRBV7-9 to TRBJ1-6; a weak D match, TRBD1 (6 bases). The ends were cut back, 4 bases at V and 8 bases at J, with 15 bases in the middle. Germline loops: CDR1 SEHNR, CDR2 FQNEAQ (reference sequence). The CDR3 covers 15 residues. The CDR3 region has the DNA TGTGCCAGCAGCTCGAGCCGGGGGGCTCATTCACCCCTCCACTTT. Residues: CASSSSRGAHSPLHF.

V and J are TRBV12-3 or TRBV12-4 and TRBJ2-7; 7 bases are a match to TRBD2. V lost 9 bases, J lost 2 bases, and 7 bases stayed unmatched. The length of the CDR3 is 13 residues. In DNA, the CDR3 is TGTGCCAGTACCAAAACTAGCGCCTACGAGCAGTACTTC. This sequence encodes CASTKTSAYEQYF.

This chain connects TRBV29-1 to TRBJ2-7, with D possibly being TRBD1 (6 bases). Trimming shortened V by 5 bases and J by 7 bases, and 24 bases separated the two germline ends. CDR3 size: 15 residues. Germline V gives CDR1 SQVTM, CDR2 ANQGSEA. The CDR3 coding sequence is TGCAGCGTTCGAACCTATACAGGGCTTTCTGGGGAGCAGTACTTC. It is translated as CSVRTYTGLSGEQYF.

The rearrangement uses TRBV9 and TRBJ1-1, with TRBD1 matching 9 bases. Germline CDR1 reads SGDLS; CDR2 reads YYNGEE. V lost 4 bases, J lost 3 bases, and 16 bases stayed unmatched. The CDR3 consists of 18 residues. CDR3 bases: TGTGCCAGCAGCCCACGACCACTCACAGGGGGCTCGTACACTGAAGCTTTCTTT. This encodes CASSPRPLTGGSYTEAFF.

The V and J genes are TRBV28 and TRBJ1-5; possible D gene TRBD1, 5 bases. The germline V and J ends were trimmed by 1 base and 7 bases, with 17 bases remaining between them. Germline V lookup: CDR1 MDHEN, CDR2 SYDVKM. The length of the CDR3 is 16 residues. This CDR3 reads CASSLYPSQGAQPQHF. CDR3 sequence (DNA): TGTGCCAGCAGTTTATATCCTTCGCAGGGCGCCCAGCCCCAGCATTTT.

The J gene is TRBJ1-6, the V gene TRBV30; no clear D gene. V gave up 3 bases and J gave up 9 bases, with 9 bases separating them. This CDR3 has 12 residues. Germline CDR1 is GTSNPN and CDR2 is SVGIG (reference sequence). The CDR3 region is CAWRGARSPLHF. CDR3 DNA sequence: TGTGCCTGGAGGGGTGCACGTTCACCCCTCCACTTT. Full variable domain (remainder filled in from reference TRBV30 and TRBJ1-6): SQTIHQWPATLVQPVGSPLSLECTVEGTSNPNLYWYRQAAGRGLQLLFYSVGIGQISSEVPQNLSASRPQDRQFILSSKKLLLSDSGFYLCAWRGARSPLHFGNGTRLTVT.

This clone occurred once. CDR3 sequence (DNA): TGTGCCAGTAGTACATTCGGACAGGGGGGCTATGGCTACACCTTC. Translating gives CASSTFGQGGYGYTF. The chain links TRBV19 to TRBJ1-2; 10 bases are shared with TRBD1. Unmatched junction bases numbered 6, after V lost 4 bases and J lost 4 bases. This CDR3 comprises 15 residues. Germline loops: CDR1 LNHDA, CDR2 SQIVND (reference sequence).

This clone was seen a single time. The V call is TRBV14, the J call TRBJ1-2, with D maybe TRBD1 (5 bases). V was shortened by 3 bases and J by 1 base, with 6 bases between the two germline ends. The CDR3 is made up of 13 amino acids. Germline assignment: CDR1 SGHDN and CDR2 FVKESK. The CDR3: CASSHDSNYGYTF. The DNA for the CDR3 is TGTGCCAGCAGCCATGACAGTAACTATGGCTACACCTTC.

The chain couples TRBV7-9 to TRBJ2-5; D not resolved. V was cut by 2 bases and J by 2 bases, with 15 bases left in between. There are 16 residues in the CDR3. The V gene's germline CDR1 is SEHNR and CDR2 FQNEAQ (reference sequence). The CDR3 loop reads CASSLNLDHSQETQYF. The CDR3 DNA follows: TGTGCCAGCAGCTTAAACCTGGATCACTCTCAAGAGACCCAGTACTTC. Drawing the rest from reference TRBV7-9 and TRBJ2-5, the complete variable domain is DTGVSQNPRHKITKRGQNVTFRCDPISEHNRLYWYRQTLGQGPEFLTYFQNEAQLEKSRLLSDRFSAERPKGSFSTLEIQRTEQGDSAMYLCASSLNLDHSQETQYFGPGTRLLVL.

This chain uses TRBV6-5 with TRBJ1-4; D ambiguous. Germline V gene sequence: CDR1 MNHEY, CDR2 SVGAGI. The CDR3 is 14 residues long. Trimming shortened V by 10 bases and J by 3 bases, and 15 bases separated the two germline ends. Written as DNA, the CDR3 is TGTGCCACCCCAGAAGTGGCGGCTAATGAAAAACTGTTTTTT. Encoded protein: CATPEVAANEKLFF.